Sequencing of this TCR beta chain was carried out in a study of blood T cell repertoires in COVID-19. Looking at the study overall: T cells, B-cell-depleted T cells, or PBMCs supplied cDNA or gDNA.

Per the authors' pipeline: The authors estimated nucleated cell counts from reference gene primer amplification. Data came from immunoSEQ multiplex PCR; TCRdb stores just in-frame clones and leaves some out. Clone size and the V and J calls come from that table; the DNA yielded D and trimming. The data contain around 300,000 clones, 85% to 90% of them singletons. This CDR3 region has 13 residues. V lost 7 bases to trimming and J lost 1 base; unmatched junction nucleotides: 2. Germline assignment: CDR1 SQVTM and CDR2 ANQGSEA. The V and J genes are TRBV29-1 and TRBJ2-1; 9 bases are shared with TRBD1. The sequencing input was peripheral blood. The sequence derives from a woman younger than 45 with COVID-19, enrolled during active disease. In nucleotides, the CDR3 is TGCAGCGGGGGACAGGGATCCTACAATGAGCAGTTCTTC. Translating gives CSGGQGSYNEQFF.